This note documents a single TCR beta chain sequence. The target of this receptor is not known. Base-call qualities are not available, and no considerably larger clone is one nucleotide away. The sample comes from a study of CD8 T cells in ankylosing spondylitis (dated by TCRdb to the late 2010s). Looking at the study overall: T cell receptor beta repertoires were profiled in healthy donors and ankylosing spondylitis patients so that disease-linked TCR variants could be found. Samples of peripheral blood were taken, and for ankylosing spondylitis patients, synovial fluid was collected as well. In total, the full study cohort was made up of 95 to 110 healthy donors and 20 to 25 ankylosing spondylitis patients. Results the study describes overall, beyond this receptor: In peripheral blood, the disease-linked clones were found at relatively low frequencies and had a CD8+ phenotype. The disease-linked clones were reported as significantly enriched in matched synovial fluid samples from ankylosing spondylitis patients. Some motif variants had previously been reported in the synovial fluid and blood of reactive arthritis patients, which suggests shared mechanisms of disease initiation. A TCR beta motif made up of several highly homologous amino acid variants appeared to be characteristic of blood from ankylosing spondylitis patients.

V is shortened by 0 bases, J by 8 bases, and the region joining them spans 12 bases. From the cysteine up to the phenylalanine, the CDR3 has a length of 14 residues. The kept DNA is CDR3 alone, 42 bases in frame from the first base. The germline V gene (reference sequence) specifies SGHKS as CDR1 and YYEKEE as CDR2. The data were produced on an Illumina HiSeq 2500. Quantitative 5'-RACE with molecular barcodes was used to prepare TCR beta libraries. Per the source publication's procedure: Disease-linked TCR variants were identified with a new computational method built on a probabilistic model of VDJ rearrangement. The public reads were reanalyzed by TCRdb: fastp trimming at Q25, MiXCR alignment, in-frame beta chains only. Rows merge per CDR3 protein into single entries with the most common DNA and genes. These V and J calls are TCRdb output, not the study's own analysis. The sample records tens of thousands of distinct CDR3 sequences, around 8.3% of which are singletons. The top ten clones comprise roughly 29% of the sample.

The rearrangement joined TRBV5-5 to TRBJ1-3, with the identity of the D gene unclear. The specimen sequenced was blood, either unsorted or a sorted T cell fraction (not recorded which). This clonotype originated in a male donor with ankylosing spondylitis. The bases are TGTGCCAGCAGCTTGGACCCCTTATTAGACACCATATATTTT. Translated, it reads CASSLDPLLDTIYF.